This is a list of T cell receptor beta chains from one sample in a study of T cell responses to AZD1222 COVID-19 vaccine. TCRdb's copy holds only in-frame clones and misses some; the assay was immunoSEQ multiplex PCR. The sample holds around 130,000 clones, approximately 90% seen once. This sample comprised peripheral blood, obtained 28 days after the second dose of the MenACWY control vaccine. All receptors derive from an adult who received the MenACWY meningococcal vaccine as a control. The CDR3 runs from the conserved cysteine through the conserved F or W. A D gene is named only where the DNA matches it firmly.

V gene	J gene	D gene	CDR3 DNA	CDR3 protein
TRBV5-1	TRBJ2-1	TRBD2	TGCGCCAGCAGCTACGGGACTAGCGGGAGTTATGAGCAGTTCTTC	CASSYGTSGSYEQFF
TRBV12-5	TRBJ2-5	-	TGTGCTAGTGGGGGCAGCCTCCAAGAGACCCAGTACTTC	CASGGSLQETQYF
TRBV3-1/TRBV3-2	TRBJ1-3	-	TGTGCCAGCAGCCAAGGGAGTCAGGGCAATTTCCGAAACACCATATATTTT	CASSQGSQGNFRNTIYF
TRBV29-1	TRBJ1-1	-	TGCAGCGTTGAATCGGTTGTTGAAGCTTTCTTT	CSVESVVEAFF
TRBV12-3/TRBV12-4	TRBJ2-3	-	TGTGCCAGCAGTCTTCGACAGGATACGCAGTATTTT	CASSLRQDTQYF
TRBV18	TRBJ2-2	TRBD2	TGTGCCAGCTCACCACCGGGACTAGGGGTCACCGGGGAGCTGTTTTTT	CASSPPGLGVTGELFF
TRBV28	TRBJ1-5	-	TGTGCCAGCACTCCAACACAACTGAGCAATCAGCCCCAGCATTTT	CASTPTQLSNQPQHF
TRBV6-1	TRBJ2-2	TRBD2	TGTGCCAGCAGTGATCTAGCGGGAGTGAGCGGGGAGCTGTTTTTT	CASSDLAGVSGELFF
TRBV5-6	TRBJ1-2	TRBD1	TGTGCCAGCTCTGGGACAGCCTCTTGGGTGGCCTTC	CASSGTASWVAF
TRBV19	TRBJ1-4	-	TGTGCCAGCTTAAACCTGAGAGGAGGGACTAATGAAAAACTGTTTTTT	CASLNLRGGTNEKLFF
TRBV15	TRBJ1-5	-	TGTGCCACCAGCAACCACAGGGAAAACAATCAGCCCCAGCATTTT	CATSNHRENNQPQHF
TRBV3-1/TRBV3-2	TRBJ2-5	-	TGTGCCAGCAGCCAAGGGACGCAAGATGGAGAGACCCAGTACTTC	CASSQGTQDGETQYF
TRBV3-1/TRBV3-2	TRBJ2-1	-	TGTGCCAGCAGCCAAGTGGAAGAGGGGAGGCAGTTCTTC	CASSQVEEGRQFF
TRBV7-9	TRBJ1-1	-	TGTGCCAGCAGCTTACATATGACTGAAGCTTTCTTT	CASSLHMTEAFF
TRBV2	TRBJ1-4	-	TGTGCCAGCAGGTTCAGGGAATCTACTAATGAAAAACTGTTTTTT	CASRFRESTNEKLFF
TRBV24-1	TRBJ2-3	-	TGTGCCACCTCCGGGAGCACAGATACGCAGTATTTT	CATSGSTDTQYF
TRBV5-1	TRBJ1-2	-	TGCGCCAGCAGCTCGGAATTTACTAACTATGGCTACACCTTC	CASSSEFTNYGYTF
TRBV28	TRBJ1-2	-	TGTGCCAGCACAAACGGGGGGATTTGGGCTAACTATGGCTACACCTTC	CASTNGGIWANYGYTF